The present entry profiles one T cell receptor (beta chain) with its context. No antigen is known for it. No much larger clone is present one base from it, and per-base qualities are unavailable. The sample comes from a study of blood T cell repertoires in COVID-19 (dated by TCRdb to 2020 to 2022). About the study as a whole: Samples covering the acute and convalescent phases of COVID-19 were provided by collaborators in the United States, Italy and Spain. The prospective study material was composed of cDNA or gDNA derived from T cells, B-cell-depleted T cells, or PBMCs. The dataset comprised deeply sampled blood TCRbeta repertoires from subjects exposed to, actively infected with, or recovered from COVID-19. A freely available public database, intended as a resource for researchers studying the immune response to SARS-CoV-2, is where the repertoires were released. The samples were drawn from two sources: the first 160 participants of the ongoing ImmuneRACE study, and about 1,300 subjects contributed by 6 global collaborators. The sample metadata nearly always contained a de-identified subject ID, COVID-19 status, age in years and sex. HLA class I and class II types, where available, came from metadata supplied by the sample provider rather than from assay-based typing. What the research found in general, with its limitations: The amount of clinical and demographic metadata varied by source and participant and was provided uncurated.

The immunoSEQ Assay, a bias-controlled multiplex PCR, was used to amplify TCRbeta CDR3 regions from genomic DNA. Processing in the source paper ran as follows. Nucleated cell counts per sample were estimated from amplification of reference gene primers within the assay. To quantify the absolute abundance of each unique TCRbeta CDR3 rearrangement, sequence reads were collapsed and filtered. For each sample, productive Simpson clonality was calculated as the square root of Simpson's diversity index across productive rearrangements. TCRdb re-hosts the immuneACCESS table, in-frame sequences only. Its copies lack some clones; in the studies checked, an unresolved V gene accounts for under half of them, and the cause for the rest is not known. V and J calls and clone size come straight from that table; D and trimming were deduced from the DNA. Counted in this sample were about 200,000 clones; approximately 85% of them appeared once. Almost 5% of the sample rests with the top ten.

Each collaborating institution followed its own protocols to collect whole blood in K2EDTA tubes. Collaborator samples were shipped for TCRbeta analysis as frozen whole blood, isolated PBMCs, or DNA extracted from either sample type. The CDR3 numbers 15 residues from cysteine through phenylalanine. Kept here is only the CDR3 DNA, which spans 45 bases and is read in frame from base 1. V was cut back by 5 bases and J by 1 base, leaving a gap of 15 bases between them. CDR1 and CDR2 (MNHEY, SVGEGT) derive from the germline V gene. This sequence uses TRBV6-2 or TRBV6-3 and TRBJ2-7; TRBD2 could be the D gene, as 6 bases match. The sequenced material came from peripheral blood. The receptor was isolated from an elderly woman with acute or convalescent COVID-19. The CDR3 protein is CASSPGSAGSYEQYF. The base sequence is TGTGCCAGCAGTCCAGGGAGCGCGGGATCCTACGAGCAGTACTTC.